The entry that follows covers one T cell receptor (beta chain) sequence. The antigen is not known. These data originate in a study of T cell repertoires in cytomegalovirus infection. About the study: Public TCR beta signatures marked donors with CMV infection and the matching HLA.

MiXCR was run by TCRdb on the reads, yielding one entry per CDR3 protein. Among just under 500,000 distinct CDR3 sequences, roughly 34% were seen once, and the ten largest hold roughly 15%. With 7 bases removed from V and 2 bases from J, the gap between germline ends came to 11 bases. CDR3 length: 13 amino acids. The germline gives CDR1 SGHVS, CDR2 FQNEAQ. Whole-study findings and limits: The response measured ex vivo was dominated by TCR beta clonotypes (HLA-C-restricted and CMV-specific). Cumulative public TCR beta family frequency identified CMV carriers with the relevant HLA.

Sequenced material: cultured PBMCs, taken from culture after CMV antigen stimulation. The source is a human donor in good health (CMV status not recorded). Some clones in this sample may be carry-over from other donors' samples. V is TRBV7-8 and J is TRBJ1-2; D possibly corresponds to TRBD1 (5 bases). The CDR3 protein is CASTDSPNYGYTF. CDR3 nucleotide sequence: TGTGCCAGCACCGACAGTCCCAACTATGGCTACACCTTC.